A selection of T cell receptor beta chains follows, all from one sample in a study of cytomegalovirus exposure and HLA in healthy donors. The method was immunoSEQ multiplex PCR; TCRdb's version includes in-frame clones alone and lacks a portion of them. The sample lists 100,000 to 150,000 clones, 70% to 75% occurring once. The sequencing sample was made of PBMCs. The receptors were sampled from a male donor in good health and CMV-seronegative. Each CDR3 is given with its conserved first and last residue. Fields, in order: CDR3 DNA, CDR3 protein, D gene, clone size, V gene, J gene. The D gene is left open where the match is weak. Rows may omit the clone size; those that give it use once, few, many or a size class.

TGTGCCAGCAGCAGTGGGACAGGGGCTGGAAACACCATATATTTT	CASSSGTGAGNTIYF	TRBD1	few	TRBV7-3	TRBJ1-3
TGCGCCAGCAGCCAAGATGGAGGGGGCAGGTACGAGCAGTACTTC	CASSQDGGGRYEQYF	NA	NA	TRBV4-3	TRBJ2-7
TGTGCCAGCAGCCGAAACAGGGGGCGTAATGAAAAACTGTTTTTT	CASSRNRGRNEKLFF	TRBD1	NA	TRBV5-4	TRBJ1-4
TGTGCCAGCAGTGACACGAGCGGGAACACTGAAGCTTTCTTT	CASSDTSGNTEAFF	NA	NA	TRBV2	TRBJ1-1
TGTGCCAGCAGTAGGGGGCTAGGAAAGAATTCACCCCTCCACTTT	CASSRGLGKNSPLHF	TRBD1	NA	TRBV6-5	TRBJ1-6
TGCGCCAGCAGCTTGACTGGCTCCTACGAGCAGTACTTC	CASSLTGSYEQYF	NA	few	TRBV5-1	TRBJ2-7
TGCAGCGTTGCCGGGACAGGGGTACTCCATGAGCAGTTCTTC	CSVAGTGVLHEQFF	TRBD1	NA	TRBV29-1	TRBJ2-1
TGTGCCAGCAGCTTATCCGGAGCAGACCAAGAGACCCAGTACTTC	CASSLSGADQETQYF	NA	NA	TRBV7-9	TRBJ2-5
TGCAGCGTTGCCCGTGGGGACAGGCCGGGTTATGGCTACACCTTC	CSVARGDRPGYGYTF	TRBD1	NA	TRBV29-1	TRBJ1-2
TGCGCCAGCAGCCCGGAACAGGGAACCTACGAGCAGTACTTC	CASSPEQGTYEQYF	NA	once	TRBV4-3	TRBJ2-7
TGTGCCAGCAGCTTAAGCGGGGGCCGCACAGATACGCAGTATTTT	CASSLSGGRTDTQYF	TRBD2	NA	TRBV7-2	TRBJ2-3
TGCAGTGCTAGCAGGGGAAACACCATATATTTT	CSASRGNTIYF	NA	NA	TRBV20-1	TRBJ1-3
TGCGCCAGCAATTCCGGACTCACCGGGGAGCTGTTTTTT	CASNSGLTGELFF	NA	NA	TRBV5-1	TRBJ2-2
TGTGCCAGCAGCCCGCTCGGGACAGGAGGCACCGGGGAGCTGTTTTTT	CASSPLGTGGTGELFF	TRBD1	NA	TRBV27	TRBJ2-2
TGTGCCAGTAGTTGGCAGGGCGGTCAGCCCCAGCATTTT	CASSWQGGQPQHF	NA	NA	TRBV19	TRBJ1-5
TGTGCCAGCAGCTTGACAGGGGACTCTGGAAACACCATATATTTT	CASSLTGDSGNTIYF	TRBD1	NA	TRBV7-2	TRBJ1-3
TGTGCCAGCAGCTGTGAGGGGGGGATAGGGTCCTATAATTCACCCCTCCACTTT	CASSCEGGIGSYNSPLHF	NA	NA	TRBV7-9	TRBJ1-6
TGTGCCAGCAGCCCCCGGAGGGTTTCAGAGACCCAGTACTTC	CASSPRRVSETQYF	NA	NA	TRBV5-4	TRBJ2-5
TGTGCCAGTAGTACCCGGACAGGGATTTATGGCTACACCTTC	CASSTRTGIYGYTF	TRBD1	NA	TRBV19	TRBJ1-2
TGTGCCAGCACCACTTCCCGGGACAATCAAGAAGCTAACTATGGCTACACCTTC	CASTTSRDNQEANYGYTF	NA	NA	TRBV9	TRBJ1-2
TGTGCCAGTAGTACACGCGGGACAGGGAAGCGGACTAATGAAAAACTGTTTTTT	CASSTRGTGKRTNEKLFF	TRBD1	NA	TRBV19	TRBJ1-4
TGTGCCAGCGGCCCCGGACAGGTCGCTAATTGGGAGACCCAGTACTTC	CASGPGQVANWETQYF	TRBD1	NA	TRBV2	TRBJ2-5
TGTGCCAGCAGGCCGGGACAGGTAGATAGCAATCAGCCCCAGCATTTT	CASRPGQVDSNQPQHF	TRBD1	NA	TRBV27	TRBJ1-5
TGCAGTGCTAAGGGGACAGGGATGTTTTTT	CSAKGTGMFF	TRBD1	few	TRBV20-1	TRBJ1-4
TGTGCCAGCAGCCCCGGGGTTGAGATCTACGAGCAGTACTTC	CASSPGVEIYEQYF	NA	NA	TRBV28	TRBJ2-7
TGTGCCACAAATATACAGGGGAATTTGTACGAGCAGTACTTC	CATNIQGNLYEQYF	TRBD1	once	TRBV28	TRBJ2-7
TGCGCCAGCAGTCAATCTAGGAGCGGGGATACTAGCACAGATACGCAGTATTTT	CASSQSRSGDTSTDTQYF	TRBD2	NA	TRBV23-1	TRBJ2-3
TGTGCCAGCAGCTCTGACAGATTCCAAGAGACCCAGTACTTC	CASSSDRFQETQYF	NA	NA	TRBV5-4	TRBJ2-5
TGTGCCAGCAGTGTAAAGACAGGGGGCGCGGATGGCTACACCTTC	CASSVKTGGADGYTF	TRBD1	NA	TRBV6-1	TRBJ1-2
TGTGCCAGCAGTCGAATCCCAATGGGCAGGGGGCGAGCGGGGAACACTGAAGCTTTCTTT	CASSRIPMGRGRAGNTEAFF	TRBD1	NA	TRBV28	TRBJ1-1
TGTGCCAGCAGTGAAGGGGGGCAGGGGGAGACCCAGTACTTC	CASSEGGQGETQYF	NA	NA	TRBV2	TRBJ2-5
TGTGCCAGCAGCAGAAAGCGGGGGGGCCCAGATACGCAGTATTTT	CASSRKRGGPDTQYF	TRBD2	NA	TRBV5-4	TRBJ2-3
TGTGCCAGCAGCGCCCAGGGGCTGGGCTTGAACACTGAAGCTTTCTTT	CASSAQGLGLNTEAFF	NA	NA	TRBV7-8	TRBJ1-1
TGTGCCAGCAGTTCTACAGGGTTCGACCAGCAGTTCTTC	CASSSTGFDQQFF	NA	NA	TRBV27	TRBJ2-1
TGTGCCACCAGCAGAGATCACAACTCCTACGAGCAGTACTTC	CATSRDHNSYEQYF	NA	NA	TRBV15	TRBJ2-7